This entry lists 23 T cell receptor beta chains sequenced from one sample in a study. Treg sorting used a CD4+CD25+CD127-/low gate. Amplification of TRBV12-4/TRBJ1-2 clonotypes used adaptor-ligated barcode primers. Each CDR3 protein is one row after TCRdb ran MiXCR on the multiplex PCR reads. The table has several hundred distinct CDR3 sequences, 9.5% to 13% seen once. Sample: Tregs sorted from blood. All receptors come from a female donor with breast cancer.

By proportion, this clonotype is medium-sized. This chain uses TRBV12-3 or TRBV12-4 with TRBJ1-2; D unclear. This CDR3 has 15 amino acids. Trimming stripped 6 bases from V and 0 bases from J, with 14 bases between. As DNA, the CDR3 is TGTGCCAGCAGCCCATCAAGGCTATCTAACTATGGCTACACCTTC. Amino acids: CASSPSRLSNYGYTF.

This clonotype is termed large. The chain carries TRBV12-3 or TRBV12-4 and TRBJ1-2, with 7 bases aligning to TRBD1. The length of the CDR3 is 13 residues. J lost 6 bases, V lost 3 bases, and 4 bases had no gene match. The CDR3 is CASSFGTVNGYTF. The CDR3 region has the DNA TGTGCCAGCAGTTTTGGGACAGTCAATGGCTACACCTTC.

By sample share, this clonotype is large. CDR3 in DNA: TGTGCCAGCAGCATGGACAGGGTCGGTGGCTACACCTTC. Protein product: CASSMDRVGGYTF. The chain has TRBV12-3 or TRBV12-4 and TRBJ1-2, with TRBD1 matching over 8 bases. V dropped 6 bases and J dropped 7; count of bases not matched to a gene: 7. The CDR3 contains 13 residues.

CDR3 region: CASSFKGSYGYTF. The CDR3 bases are TGTGCCAGCAGTTTCAAGGGGAGCTATGGCTACACCTTC. V usage is TRBV12-3 or TRBV12-4 and J usage is TRBJ1-2; a possible D gene is TRBD1 (5 bases). The CDR3 consists of 13 residues. V dropped 3 bases and J dropped 4 bases, with 9 bases sitting between them.

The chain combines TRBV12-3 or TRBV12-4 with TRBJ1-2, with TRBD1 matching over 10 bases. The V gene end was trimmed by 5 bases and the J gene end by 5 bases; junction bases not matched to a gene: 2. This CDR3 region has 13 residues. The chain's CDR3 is CASSRDRGYGYTF. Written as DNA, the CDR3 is TGTGCCAGCAGTCGGGACAGGGGATATGGCTACACCTTC.

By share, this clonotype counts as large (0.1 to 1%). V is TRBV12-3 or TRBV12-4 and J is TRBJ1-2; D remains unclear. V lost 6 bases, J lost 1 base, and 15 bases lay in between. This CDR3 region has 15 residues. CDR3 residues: CASRLSRHLNYGYTF. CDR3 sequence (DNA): TGTGCCAGCAGATTATCGCGGCACCTTAACTATGGCTACACCTTC.

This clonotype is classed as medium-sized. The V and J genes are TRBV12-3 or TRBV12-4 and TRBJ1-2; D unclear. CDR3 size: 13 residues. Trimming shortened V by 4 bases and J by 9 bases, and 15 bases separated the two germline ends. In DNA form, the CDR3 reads TGTGCCAGCAGTTCACAGAGGAGCGGGTGCTACACCTTC. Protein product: CASSSQRSGCYTF.

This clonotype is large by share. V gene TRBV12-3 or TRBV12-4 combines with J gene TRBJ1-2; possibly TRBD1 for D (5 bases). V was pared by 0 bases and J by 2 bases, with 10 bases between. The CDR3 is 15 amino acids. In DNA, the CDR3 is TGTGCCAGCAGTTTAGCGGCAGGGCAGAACTATGGCTACACCTTC. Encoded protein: CASSLAAGQNYGYTF.

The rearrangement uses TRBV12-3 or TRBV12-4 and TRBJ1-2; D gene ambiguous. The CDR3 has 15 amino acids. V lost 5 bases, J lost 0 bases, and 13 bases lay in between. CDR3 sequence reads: CASSLAHRANYGYTF. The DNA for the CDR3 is TGTGCCAGCAGTCTCGCACATCGTGCTAACTATGGCTACACCTTC.

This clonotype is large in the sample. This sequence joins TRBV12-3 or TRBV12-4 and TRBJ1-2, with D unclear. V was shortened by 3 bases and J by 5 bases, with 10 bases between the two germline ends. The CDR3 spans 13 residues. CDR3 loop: CASSFREGYGYTF. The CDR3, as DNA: TGTGCCAGCAGTTTCCGGGAAGGGTATGGCTACACCTTC.

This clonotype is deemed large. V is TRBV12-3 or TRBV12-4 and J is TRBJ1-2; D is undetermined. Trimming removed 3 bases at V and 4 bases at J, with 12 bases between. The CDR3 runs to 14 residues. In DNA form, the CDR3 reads TGTGCCAGCAGTTTTACGGAGGGTACCTATGGCTACACCTTC. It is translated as CASSFTEGTYGYTF.

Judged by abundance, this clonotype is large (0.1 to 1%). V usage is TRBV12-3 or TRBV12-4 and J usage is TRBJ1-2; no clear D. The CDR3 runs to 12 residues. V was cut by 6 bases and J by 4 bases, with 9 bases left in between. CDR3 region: CASSTGRYGYTF. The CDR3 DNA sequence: TGTGCCAGCAGCACTGGACGCTATGGCTACACCTTC.

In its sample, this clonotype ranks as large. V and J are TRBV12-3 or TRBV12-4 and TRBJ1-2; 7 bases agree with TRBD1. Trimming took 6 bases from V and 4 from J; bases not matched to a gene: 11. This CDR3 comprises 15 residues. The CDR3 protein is CASSPTGTLSYGYTF. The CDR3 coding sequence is TGTGCCAGCAGCCCGACAGGGACTCTGAGCTATGGCTACACCTTC.

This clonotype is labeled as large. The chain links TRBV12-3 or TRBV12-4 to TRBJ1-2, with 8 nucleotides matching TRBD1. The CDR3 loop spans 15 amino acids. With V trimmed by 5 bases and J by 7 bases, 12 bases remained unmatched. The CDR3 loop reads CASSPLDRVSAGYTF. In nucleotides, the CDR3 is TGTGCCAGCAGTCCATTGGACAGGGTGAGTGCTGGCTACACCTTC.

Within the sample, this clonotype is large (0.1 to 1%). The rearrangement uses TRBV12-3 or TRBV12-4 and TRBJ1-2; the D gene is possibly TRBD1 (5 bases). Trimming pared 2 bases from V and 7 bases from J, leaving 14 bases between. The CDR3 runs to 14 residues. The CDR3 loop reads CASSLRWDYRGYTF. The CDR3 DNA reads TGTGCCAGCAGTTTAAGGTGGGACTACCGTGGCTACACCTTC.

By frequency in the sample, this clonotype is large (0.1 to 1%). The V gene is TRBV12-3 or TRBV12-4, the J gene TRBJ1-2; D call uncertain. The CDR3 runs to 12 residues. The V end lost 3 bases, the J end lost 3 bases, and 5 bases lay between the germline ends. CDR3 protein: CASSLEDYGYTF. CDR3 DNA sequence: TGTGCCAGCAGTTTGGAAGACTATGGCTACACCTTC.

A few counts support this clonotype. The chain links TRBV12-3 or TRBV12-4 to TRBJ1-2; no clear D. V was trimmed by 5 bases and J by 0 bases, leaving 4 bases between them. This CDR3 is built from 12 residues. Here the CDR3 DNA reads TGTGCCAGCAGTCAGACTAACTATGGCTACACCTTC. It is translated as CASSQTNYGYTF.

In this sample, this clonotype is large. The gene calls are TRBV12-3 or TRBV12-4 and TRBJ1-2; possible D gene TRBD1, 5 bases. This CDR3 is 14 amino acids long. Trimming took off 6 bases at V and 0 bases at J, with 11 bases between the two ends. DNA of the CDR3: TGTGCCAGCAGCCGACAGCCTCCTAACTATGGCTACACCTTC. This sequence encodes CASSRQPPNYGYTF.

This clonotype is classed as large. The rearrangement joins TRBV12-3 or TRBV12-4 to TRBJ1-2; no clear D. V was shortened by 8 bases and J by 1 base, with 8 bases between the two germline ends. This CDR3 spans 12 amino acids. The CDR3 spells CASLGFNYGYTF. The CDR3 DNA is TGTGCCAGCTTAGGATTTAACTATGGCTACACCTTC.

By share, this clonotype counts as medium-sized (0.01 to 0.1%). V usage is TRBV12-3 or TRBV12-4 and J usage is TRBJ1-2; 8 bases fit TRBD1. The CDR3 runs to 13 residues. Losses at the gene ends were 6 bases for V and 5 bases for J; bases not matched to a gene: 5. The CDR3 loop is CASSQTGEYGYTF. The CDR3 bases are TGTGCCAGCAGCCAGACAGGGGAGTATGGCTACACCTTC.

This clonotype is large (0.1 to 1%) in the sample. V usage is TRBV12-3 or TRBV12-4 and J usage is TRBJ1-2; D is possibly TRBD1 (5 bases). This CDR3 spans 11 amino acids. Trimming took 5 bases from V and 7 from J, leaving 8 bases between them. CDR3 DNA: TGTGCCAGCAGTACAGGTTTTGGCTACACCTTC. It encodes CASSTGFGYTF.

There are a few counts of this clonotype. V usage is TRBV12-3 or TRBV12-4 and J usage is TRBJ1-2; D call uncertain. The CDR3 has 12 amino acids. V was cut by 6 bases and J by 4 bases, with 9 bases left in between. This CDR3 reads CASSRAGYGYTF. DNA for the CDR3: TGTGCCAGCAGCCGAGCCGGCTATGGCTACACCTTC.

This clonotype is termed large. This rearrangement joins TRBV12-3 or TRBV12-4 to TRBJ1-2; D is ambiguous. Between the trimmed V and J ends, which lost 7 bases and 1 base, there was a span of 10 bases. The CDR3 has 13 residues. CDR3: CASTQGSNYGYTF. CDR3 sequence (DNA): TGTGCCAGCACTCAAGGGAGTAACTATGGCTACACCTTC.